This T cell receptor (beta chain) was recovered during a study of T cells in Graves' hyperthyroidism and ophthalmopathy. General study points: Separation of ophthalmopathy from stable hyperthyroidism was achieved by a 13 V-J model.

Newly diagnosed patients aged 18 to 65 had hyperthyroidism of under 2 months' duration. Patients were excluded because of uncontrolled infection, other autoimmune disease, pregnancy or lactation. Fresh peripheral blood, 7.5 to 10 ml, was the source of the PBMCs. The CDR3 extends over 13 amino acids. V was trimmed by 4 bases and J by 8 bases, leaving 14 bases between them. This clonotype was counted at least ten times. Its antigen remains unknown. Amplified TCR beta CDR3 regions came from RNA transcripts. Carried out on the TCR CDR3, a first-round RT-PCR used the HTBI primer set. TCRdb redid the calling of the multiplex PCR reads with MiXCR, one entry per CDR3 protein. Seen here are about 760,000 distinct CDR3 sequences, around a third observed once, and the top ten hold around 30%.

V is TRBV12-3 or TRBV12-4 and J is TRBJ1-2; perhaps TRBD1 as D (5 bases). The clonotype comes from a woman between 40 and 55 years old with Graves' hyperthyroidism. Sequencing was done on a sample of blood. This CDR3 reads CASSSGGGDGYTF. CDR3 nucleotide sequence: TGTGCCAGCAGTTCAGGTGGGGGTGACGGCTACACCTTC.